Given below is one TCR beta chain in context. The antigen remains undetermined. Treatment of the sample: approximately 9-day PBMC culture with coronavirus spike peptide pools or control peptides (ViraFEST assay). This specimen belongs to a study of vaccination and CD4 T cells after COVID-19. Whole-study context: Overlapping spike pools from SARS-CoV-2 and HCoV-NL63, HCoV-OC43 and HCoV-229E served as culture stimuli.

Sequenced with the Oncomine TCR Beta short-read assay was DNA taken from cultured CD4+ T cells. From the PCR reads, TCRdb called clonotypes with MiXCR, one entry per CDR3 protein. The sample records around 15,000 distinct CDR3 sequences, approximately 57% being singletons. The sample taken for sequencing was CD4+ T cells from blood, cultured in vitro. The receptor was derived from a human donor who had recovered from COVID-19.

DNA for the CDR3: TGCAGCGTTCGGGACAGCTCCTATAATTCACCCCTCCACTTT. Its protein is CSVRDSSYNSPLHF. The chain is built from TRBV29-1 and TRBJ1-6; 7 bases match TRBD1. With 5 bases clipped from V and 0 bases from J, the junction kept 1 base outside the gene matches. This CDR3 has 14 residues. The V gene's germline CDR1 is SQVTM and CDR2 ANQGSEA.